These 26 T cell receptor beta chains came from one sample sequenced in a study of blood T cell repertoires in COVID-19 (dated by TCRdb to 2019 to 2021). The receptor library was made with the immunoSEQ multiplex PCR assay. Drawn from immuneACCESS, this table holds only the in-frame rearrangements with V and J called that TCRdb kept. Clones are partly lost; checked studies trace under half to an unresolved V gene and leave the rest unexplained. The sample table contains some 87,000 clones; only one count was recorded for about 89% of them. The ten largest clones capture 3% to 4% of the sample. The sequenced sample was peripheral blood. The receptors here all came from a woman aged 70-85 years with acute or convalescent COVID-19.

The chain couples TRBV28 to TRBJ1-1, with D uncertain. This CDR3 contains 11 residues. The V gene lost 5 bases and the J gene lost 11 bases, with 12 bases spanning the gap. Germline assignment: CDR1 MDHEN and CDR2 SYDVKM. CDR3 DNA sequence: TGTGCCAGCAGTCTCCCGTCCGAGGCTTTCTTT. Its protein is CASSLPSEAFF.

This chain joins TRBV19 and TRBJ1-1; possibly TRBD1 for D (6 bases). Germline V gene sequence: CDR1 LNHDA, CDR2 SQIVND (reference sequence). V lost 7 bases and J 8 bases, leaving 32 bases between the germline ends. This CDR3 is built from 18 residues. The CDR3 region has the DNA TGTGCCAGTATTACCGCCCGCCACGATAAAACAGGGTCGGCCGAAGCTTTCTTT. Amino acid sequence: CASITARHDKTGSAEAFF. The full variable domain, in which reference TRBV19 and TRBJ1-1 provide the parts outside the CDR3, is DGGITQSPKYLFRKEGQNVTLSCEQNLNHDAMYWYRQDPGQGLRLIYYSQIVNDFQKGDIAEGYSVSREKKESFPLTVTSAQKNPTAFYLCASITARHDKTGSAEAFFGQGTRLTVV.

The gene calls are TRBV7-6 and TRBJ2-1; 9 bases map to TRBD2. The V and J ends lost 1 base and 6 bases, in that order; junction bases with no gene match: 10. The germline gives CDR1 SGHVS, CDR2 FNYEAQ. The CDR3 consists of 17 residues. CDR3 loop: CASSLVYAGGGRNEQFF. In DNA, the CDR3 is TGTGCCAGCAGCTTAGTATATGCGGGAGGGGGGCGCAATGAGCAGTTCTTC. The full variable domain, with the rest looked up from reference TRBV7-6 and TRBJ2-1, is GAGVSQSPRYKVTKRGQDVALRCDPISGHVSLYWYRQALGQGPEFLTYFNYEAQQDKSGLPNDRFSAERPEGSISTLTIQRTEQRDSAMYRCASSLVYAGGGRNEQFFGPGTRLTVL.

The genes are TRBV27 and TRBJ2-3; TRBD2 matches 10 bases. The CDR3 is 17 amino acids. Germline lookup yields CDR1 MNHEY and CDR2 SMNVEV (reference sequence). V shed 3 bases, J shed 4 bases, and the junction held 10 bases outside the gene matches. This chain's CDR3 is CASSLLVLAGVADTQYF. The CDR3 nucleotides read TGTGCCAGCAGTTTGTTGGTGCTAGCGGGGGTTGCAGATACGCAGTATTTT.

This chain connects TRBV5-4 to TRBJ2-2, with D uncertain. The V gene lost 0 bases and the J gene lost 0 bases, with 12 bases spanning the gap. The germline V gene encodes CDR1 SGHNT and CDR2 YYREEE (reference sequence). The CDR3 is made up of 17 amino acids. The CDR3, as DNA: TGTGCCAGCAGCTTGGCTAAGAGAAACGCGAACACCGGGGAGCTGTTTTTT. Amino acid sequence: CASSLAKRNANTGELFF.

The CDR3 region is CASSLRGGSYEQYF. CDR3 nucleotides: TGTGCCAGCAGCTTGCGCGGGGGCTCCTACGAGCAGTACTTC. The V and J genes are TRBV5-4 and TRBJ2-7; 7 bases map to TRBD2. Germline assignment: CDR1 SGHNT and CDR2 YYREEE (reference sequence). V lost 1 base to trimming and J lost 0 bases; unmatched junction nucleotides: 1. CDR3 length: 14 amino acids.

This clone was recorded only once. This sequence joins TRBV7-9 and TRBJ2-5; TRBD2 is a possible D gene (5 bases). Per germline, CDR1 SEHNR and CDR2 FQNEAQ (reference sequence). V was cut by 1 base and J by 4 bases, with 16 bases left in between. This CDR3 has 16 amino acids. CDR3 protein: CASSLGAGGSVETQYF. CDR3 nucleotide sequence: TGTGCCAGCAGCTTAGGAGCAGGAGGCTCAGTAGAGACCCAGTACTTC.

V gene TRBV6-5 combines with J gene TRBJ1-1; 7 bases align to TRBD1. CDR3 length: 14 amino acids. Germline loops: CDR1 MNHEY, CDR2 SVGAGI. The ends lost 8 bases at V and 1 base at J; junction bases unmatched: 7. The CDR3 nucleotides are TGTGCCAGCCGACTGGGGACAGAGAACACTGAAGCTTTCTTT. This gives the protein CASRLGTENTEAFF.

Here the CDR3 reads CASSRRTDYGYTF. The CDR3 DNA reads TGTGCCAGCAGTAGACGGACAGACTATGGCTACACCTTC. V is TRBV27 and J is TRBJ1-2, with a possible D match to TRBD1 (6 bases). CDR1 MNHEY and CDR2 SMNVEV come from the germline V gene (reference sequence). With 5 bases removed from V and 3 bases from J, the gap between germline ends came to 10 bases. This CDR3 contains 13 residues.

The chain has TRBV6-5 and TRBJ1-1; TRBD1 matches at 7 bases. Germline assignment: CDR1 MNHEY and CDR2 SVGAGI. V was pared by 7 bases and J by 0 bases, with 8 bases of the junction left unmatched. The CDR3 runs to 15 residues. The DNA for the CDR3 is TGTGCCAGCATAGATAGACAGGGAATGAACACTGAAGCTTTCTTT. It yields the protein CASIDRQGMNTEAFF.

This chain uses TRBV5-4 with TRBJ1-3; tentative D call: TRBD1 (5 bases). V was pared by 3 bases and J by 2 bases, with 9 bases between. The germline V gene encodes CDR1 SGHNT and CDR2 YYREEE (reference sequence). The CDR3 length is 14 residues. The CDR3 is CASSSRGTGNTIYF. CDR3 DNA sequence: TGTGCCAGCAGCTCCCGGGGGACTGGAAACACCATATATTTT.

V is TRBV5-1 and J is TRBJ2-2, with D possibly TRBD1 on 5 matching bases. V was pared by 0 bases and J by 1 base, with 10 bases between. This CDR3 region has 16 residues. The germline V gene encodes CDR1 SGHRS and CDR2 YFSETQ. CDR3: CASSLEAGMNTGELFF. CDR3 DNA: TGCGCCAGCAGCTTGGAAGCAGGGATGAACACCGGGGAGCTGTTTTTT.

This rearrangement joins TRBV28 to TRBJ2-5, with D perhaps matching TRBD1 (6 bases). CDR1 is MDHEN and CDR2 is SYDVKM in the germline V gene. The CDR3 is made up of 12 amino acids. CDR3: CAQGKGEETQYF. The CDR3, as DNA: TGTGCACAGGGTAAGGGGGAAGAGACCCAGTACTTC.

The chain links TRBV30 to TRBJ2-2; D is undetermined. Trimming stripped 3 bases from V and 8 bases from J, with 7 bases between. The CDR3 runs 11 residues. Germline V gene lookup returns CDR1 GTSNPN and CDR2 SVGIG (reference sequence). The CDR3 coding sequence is TGTGCCTGGAGCCCTATGGGGGAGCTGTTTTTT. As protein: CAWSPMGELFF.

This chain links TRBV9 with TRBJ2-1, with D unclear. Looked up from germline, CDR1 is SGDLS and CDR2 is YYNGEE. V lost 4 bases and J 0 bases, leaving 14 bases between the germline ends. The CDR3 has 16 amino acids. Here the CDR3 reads CASSPSASSSYNEQFF. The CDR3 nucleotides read TGTGCCAGCAGCCCATCAGCGAGTAGCTCCTACAATGAGCAGTTCTTC. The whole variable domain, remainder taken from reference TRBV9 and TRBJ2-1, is DSGVTQTPKHLITATGQRVTLRCSPRSGDLSVYWYQQSLDQGLQFLIQYYNGEERAKGNILERFSAQQFPDLHSELNLSSLELGDSALYFCASSPSASSSYNEQFFGPGTRLTVL.

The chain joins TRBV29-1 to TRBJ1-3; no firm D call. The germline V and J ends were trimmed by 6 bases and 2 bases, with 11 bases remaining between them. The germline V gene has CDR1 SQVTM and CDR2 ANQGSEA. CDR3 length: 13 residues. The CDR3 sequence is CSVQTRTGNTIYF. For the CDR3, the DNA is TGCAGCGTGCAGACACGTACTGGAAACACCATATATTTT.

The CDR3 bases are TGTGCCAGCAGCTTCCCTGCCGGGACAGGGGGTGGCTACACCTTC. It is translated as CASSFPAGTGGGYTF. The chain joins TRBV7-9 to TRBJ1-2, with 11 bases aligning to TRBD1. The CDR3 runs to 15 residues. J was trimmed by 7 bases and V by 3 bases; bases with no gene match: 7. Germline V gene sequence: CDR1 SEHNR, CDR2 FQNEAQ (reference sequence).

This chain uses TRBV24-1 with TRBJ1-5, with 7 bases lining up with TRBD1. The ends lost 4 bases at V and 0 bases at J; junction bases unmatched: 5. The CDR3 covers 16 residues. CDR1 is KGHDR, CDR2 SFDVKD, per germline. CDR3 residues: CATSDPRQGSNQPQHF. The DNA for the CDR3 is TGTGCCACCAGTGACCCAAGACAGGGTAGCAATCAGCCCCAGCATTTT.

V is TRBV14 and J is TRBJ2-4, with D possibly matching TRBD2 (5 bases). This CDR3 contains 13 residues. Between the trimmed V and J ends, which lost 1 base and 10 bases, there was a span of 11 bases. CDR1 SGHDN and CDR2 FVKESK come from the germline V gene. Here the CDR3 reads CASSQAGSPIQYF. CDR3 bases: TGTGCCAGCAGCCAAGCGGGGTCTCCTATTCAGTACTTC.

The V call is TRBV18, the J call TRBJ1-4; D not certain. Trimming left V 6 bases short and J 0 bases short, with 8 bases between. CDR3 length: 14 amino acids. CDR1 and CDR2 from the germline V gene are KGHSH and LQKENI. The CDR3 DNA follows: TGTGCCAGCTCGCCGCCGGCAACTAATGAAAAACTGTTTTTT. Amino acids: CASSPPATNEKLFF.

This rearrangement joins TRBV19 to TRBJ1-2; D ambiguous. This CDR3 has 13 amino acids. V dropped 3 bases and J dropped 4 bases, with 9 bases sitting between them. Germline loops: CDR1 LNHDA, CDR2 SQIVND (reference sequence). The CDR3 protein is CASSISRGYGYTF. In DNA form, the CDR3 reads TGTGCCAGTAGTATTTCACGGGGCTATGGCTACACCTTC.

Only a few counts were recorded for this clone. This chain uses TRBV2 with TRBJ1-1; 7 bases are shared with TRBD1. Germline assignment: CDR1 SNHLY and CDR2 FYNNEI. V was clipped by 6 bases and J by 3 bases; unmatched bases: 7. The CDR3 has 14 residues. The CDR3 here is CASRWDSLYTEAFF. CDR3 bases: TGTGCCAGCAGATGGGACAGCTTGTACACTGAAGCTTTCTTT.

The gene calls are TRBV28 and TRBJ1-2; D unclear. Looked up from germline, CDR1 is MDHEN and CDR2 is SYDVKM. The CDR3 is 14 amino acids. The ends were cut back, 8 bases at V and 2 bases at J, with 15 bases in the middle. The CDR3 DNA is TGTGCCAGCTTACAACGGGTTTACAACTATGGCTACACCTTC. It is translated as CASLQRVYNYGYTF.

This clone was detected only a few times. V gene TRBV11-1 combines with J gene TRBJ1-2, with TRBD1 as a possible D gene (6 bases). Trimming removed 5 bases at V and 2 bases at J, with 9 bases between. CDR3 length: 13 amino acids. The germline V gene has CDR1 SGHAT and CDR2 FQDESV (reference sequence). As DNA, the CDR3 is TGTGCCAGCAGCCGGGACACAAACTATGGCTACACCTTC. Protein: CASSRDTNYGYTF.

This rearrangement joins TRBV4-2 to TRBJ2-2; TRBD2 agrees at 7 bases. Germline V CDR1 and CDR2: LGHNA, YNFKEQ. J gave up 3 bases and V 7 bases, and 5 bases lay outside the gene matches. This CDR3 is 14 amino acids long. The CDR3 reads CASKSGTYTGELFF. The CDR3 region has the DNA TGTGCCAGCAAAAGCGGGACCTACACCGGGGAGCTGTTTTTT.

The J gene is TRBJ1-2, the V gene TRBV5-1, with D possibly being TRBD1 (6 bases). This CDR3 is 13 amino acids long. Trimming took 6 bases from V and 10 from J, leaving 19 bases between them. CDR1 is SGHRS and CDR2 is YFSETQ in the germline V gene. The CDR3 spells CASNEGGEAVYTF. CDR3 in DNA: TGCGCCAGCAACGAAGGGGGTGAAGCGGTCTACACCTTC.